This is a list of T cell receptor beta chains from one sample in a study of blood T cell repertoires in COVID-19. Data came from immunoSEQ multiplex PCR; TCRdb stores just in-frame clones and leaves some out. The data hold fewer than 250,000 clones, with about 90% observed a single time. What was sequenced was PBMCs or T cells enriched from blood (not recorded which). These receptors were collected from a man aged 50 or older who had been exposed to COVID-19. The CDR3 runs from the conserved cysteine through the conserved F or W. The D gene is left open where the match is weak. Where a row states a size, it is once, few, many or the class of an expanded clone; other rows omit it.

V: TRBV7-9
D: TRBD1
J: TRBJ2-1
size: -
CDR3: CASSLGETGSNEQFF
DNA: TGTGCCAGCAGCTTAGGTGAGACAGGGTCCAATGAGCAGTTCTTC

V: TRBV3-1/TRBV3-2
D: -
J: TRBJ1-2
size: -
CDR3: CASGELHNYGYTF
DNA: TGTGCCAGCGGGGAGCTGCATAACTATGGCTACACCTTC

V: TRBV2
D: TRBD1
J: TRBJ1-5
size: -
CDR3: CASSDRTGNQPQHF
DNA: TGTGCCAGCAGTGATCGGACAGGTAACCAGCCCCAGCATTTT

V: TRBV27
D: TRBD1
J: TRBJ2-1
size: -
CDR3: CASSEQGAVYNEQFF
DNA: TGTGCCAGCAGCGAACAGGGGGCCGTTTACAATGAGCAGTTCTTC

V: TRBV24-1
D: TRBD2
J: TRBJ2-3
size: once
CDR3: CATSSLAGGTDTQYF
DNA: TGTGCCACCAGTAGTTTAGCGGGGGGCACAGATACGCAGTATTTT

V: TRBV15
D: -
J: TRBJ1-2
size: -
CDR3: CATSRSYDYGYTF
DNA: TGTGCCACCAGCAGATCCTACGACTATGGCTACACCTTC

V: TRBV2
D: -
J: TRBJ2-7
size: -
CDR3: CASSASGSYEQYF
DNA: TGTGCCAGCAGTGCATCGGGTTCCTACGAGCAGTACTTC

V: TRBV28
D: TRBD2
J: TRBJ2-3
size: -
CDR3: CASSLGFGGGAGDTQYF
DNA: TGTGCCAGCAGTTTAGGTTTCGGCGGGGGGGCAGGAGATACGCAGTATTTT

V: TRBV5-1
D: -
J: TRBJ1-2
size: -
CDR3: CASSLYSYYGYTF
DNA: TGCGCCAGCAGCCTGTACTCGTACTATGGCTACACCTTC

V: TRBV5-1
D: TRBD1
J: TRBJ2-1
size: -
CDR3: CASSLENRGLREKQFF
DNA: TGCGCCAGCAGCTTGGAGAACAGGGGGCTTCGGGAGAAGCAGTTCTTC

V: TRBV6-2/TRBV6-3
D: TRBD2
J: TRBJ2-3
size: -
CDR3: CASSFRAGLSTDTQYF
DNA: TGTGCCAGCAGTTTTCGAGCGGGGCTTAGCACAGATACGCAGTATTTT

V: TRBV11-3
D: -
J: TRBJ2-5
size: -
CDR3: CASSLGGFQETQYF
DNA: TGTGCCAGCAGCTTAGGAGGGTTCCAAGAGACCCAGTACTTC

V: TRBV10-3
D: TRBD1
J: TRBJ1-5
size: once
CDR3: CAIRGQLNQPQHF
DNA: TGTGCCATCAGGGGACAGCTCAATCAGCCCCAGCATTTT

V: TRBV5-4
D: -
J: TRBJ2-3
size: -
CDR3: CASSLEEDTSTDTQYF
DNA: TGTGCCAGCAGCTTGGAAGAGGATACTAGCACAGATACGCAGTATTTT

V: TRBV9
D: TRBD2
J: TRBJ2-2
size: -
CDR3: CASSLSVGLAHTGELFF
DNA: TGTGCCAGCAGCCTCTCAGTTGGACTAGCTCACACCGGGGAGCTGTTTTTT

V: TRBV3-1/TRBV3-2
D: TRBD2
J: TRBJ2-3
size: once
CDR3: CASSQVTSGRGTDTQYF
DNA: TGTGCCAGCAGCCAAGTGACGTCGGGGCGGGGGACAGATACGCAGTATTTT

V: TRBV30
D: -
J: TRBJ2-7
size: few
CDR3: CAWRPGHRISYEQYF
DNA: TGTGCCTGGAGGCCGGGACACCGAATTTCCTACGAGCAGTACTTC

V: TRBV5-1
D: -
J: TRBJ1-4
size: -
CDR3: CASSLDIIGDNEKLFF
DNA: TGCGCCAGCAGCTTGGACATCATCGGGGATAATGAAAAACTGTTTTTT

V: TRBV5-1
D: TRBD1
J: TRBJ2-7
size: once
CDR3: CASSYRDRGYEQYF
DNA: TGCGCCAGCAGCTACCGGGACAGGGGCTACGAGCAGTACTTC

V: TRBV28
D: TRBD1
J: TRBJ2-7
size: -
CDR3: CASSLTGKEQYF
DNA: TGTGCCAGCAGTTTGACAGGGAAGGAGCAGTACTTC

V: TRBV27
D: -
J: TRBJ2-7
size: -
CDR3: CASSLSGGPTLNYYEQYF
DNA: TGTGCCAGCAGTTTATCGGGGGGACCGACCCTGAACTACTACGAGCAGTACTTC

V: TRBV9
D: TRBD1
J: TRBJ2-1
size: -
CDR3: CATGQGAHEQFF
DNA: TGTGCCACCGGACAGGGGGCCCATGAGCAGTTCTTC

V: TRBV6-4
D: TRBD1
J: TRBJ2-6
size: -
CDR3: CASSKTSGTGYSGANVLTF
DNA: TGTGCCAGCAGTAAGACCTCCGGGACAGGATACTCTGGGGCCAACGTCCTGACTTTC

V: TRBV7-8
D: TRBD2
J: TRBJ2-5
size: -
CDR3: CASRSRRLAGGRETQYF
DNA: TGTGCCAGCAGAAGCCGGAGACTAGCGGGGGGTAGGGAGACCCAGTACTTC

V: TRBV19
D: TRBD1
J: TRBJ1-1
size: -
CDR3: CASSIEPDRRNTEAFF
DNA: TGTGCCAGTAGTATAGAACCGGACAGGAGGAACACTGAAGCTTTCTTT